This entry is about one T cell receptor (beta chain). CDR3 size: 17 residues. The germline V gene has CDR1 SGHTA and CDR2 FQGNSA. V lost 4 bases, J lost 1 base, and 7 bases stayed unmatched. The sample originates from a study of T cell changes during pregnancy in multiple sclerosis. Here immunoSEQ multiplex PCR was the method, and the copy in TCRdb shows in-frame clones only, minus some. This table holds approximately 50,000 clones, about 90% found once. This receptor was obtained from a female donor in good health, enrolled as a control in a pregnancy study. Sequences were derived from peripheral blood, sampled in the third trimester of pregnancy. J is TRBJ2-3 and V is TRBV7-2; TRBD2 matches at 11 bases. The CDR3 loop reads CASSWIAGGIGTDTQYF. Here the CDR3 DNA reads TGTGCCAGCAGCTGGATAGCGGGGGGGATAGGCACAGATACGCAGTATTTT.